The following is a TCR beta chain sequence with its context. Its specificity is not known. The sample belongs to a study of regulatory T cells in long-lasting Graves disease. Across the study: Positivity for TSH receptor antibodies plus over 5 years of antithyroid drugs meant persistent Graves' disease.

The V and J ends lost 5 bases and 0 bases respectively, with 12 bases between them. CDR1 SGHDT and CDR2 YYEEEE come from the germline V gene. CDR3 length equals 14 residues. Study findings and constraints: Reduced TCR diversity was observed in persistent Graves' patients versus newly diagnosed patients. Public clonotype sharing was higher in persistent than newly diagnosed patients.

This sample's time point: persistent/refractory GD, antithyroid drugs over 5 years with positive TRAb. The TCR library was made from RNA extracted from PBMCs. EDTA tubes received roughly 10 milliliters of drawn peripheral blood. For TCR beta, libraries came from iRepertoire HTBI primers and Arm-PCR of CDR3 regions. One entry per CDR3 protein, called by TCRdb with MiXCR from the multiplex PCR reads. Altogether some 370,000 distinct CDR3 sequences are present, 20% to 25% being singletons, with the ten largest covering around 30%. The J gene is TRBJ2-7, the V gene TRBV5-6; D is unresolved. Material: peripheral blood mononuclear cells (PBMCs), obtained when the disease was refractory, from a patient treated with antithyroid drugs. The TCR sequence derives from a woman between 40 and 50 years old with Graves disease. This CDR3 is CASRPWGSSYEQYF. The CDR3 nucleotides read TGTGCCAGCAGGCCGTGGGGAAGCTCCTACGAGCAGTACTTC.